This T cell receptor (beta chain) stems from a study of vaccination and CD4 T cells after COVID-19. Study as a whole: At a median approximately 100 days (range 35 to 161) after diagnosis, post-COVID samples were drawn. Overlapping spike peptides of SARS-CoV-2, HCoV-NL63, HCoV-OC43 and HCoV-229E stimulated the cells.

Oncomine TCR Beta short-read sequencing was applied to DNA from cultured CD4+ T cells. TCRdb redid the calling of the PCR reads with MiXCR, one entry per CDR3 protein. The table lists roughly 7,200 distinct CDR3 sequences, less than 40% of them singletons. The treatment was: approximately 9-day PBMC culture with coronavirus spike peptide pools or control peptides (ViraFEST assay). The unexposed donor's CD4+ T cells were collected before the COVID-19 pandemic (2011-2018). Wells that each held fewer than 2.5 million PBMCs were cultured with around 9.9 IU/ml IL-2 and 7.5 to 10 ug/ml peptide pools. About this clonotype itself: Antigen unknown.

Germline V gene lookup returns CDR1 DFQATT and CDR2 SNEGSKA (reference sequence). CDR3 length equals 12 residues. With 4 bases removed from V and 3 bases from J, the gap between germline ends came to 6 bases. The chain combines TRBV20-1 with TRBJ1-4; the D gene is possibly TRBD1 (6 bases). Sequencing was performed on CD4+ T cells from blood, cultured in vitro. The TCR sequence derives from a human donor in good health. CDR3 coding DNA: TGCAGTGCTACAGGGGCTAATGAAAAACTGTTTTTT. Amino acid sequence: CSATGANEKLFF.